These 18 T cell receptor beta chains came from one sample sequenced in a study of blood T cells in healthy people across ages. A second about 7 to 12 cycle PCR used barcoded and J-beta primers. TCRdb independently ran MiXCR on the 5' RACE reads; one entry per CDR3 protein. The table shows about 840,000 distinct CDR3 sequences, with under 35% occurring only once. The data also belong to a second study, concerning T cells of mothers and their children.

Material: blood. These receptors came from a woman between 40 and 50 years old in good health.

Comments on this clonotype: Given a much more abundant clone one base away, this may be a read error. The genes are TRBV4-3 and TRBJ1-1, with D possibly being TRBD1 (6 bases). Trimming removed 11 bases from V and 4 bases from J, with 32 bases in between. CDR1 is LGHNA and CDR2 is YSLEER in the germline V gene. CDR3 length: 18 amino acids. The CDR3 sequence: CASQKNSAGAPSSTEAFF. The DNA for the CDR3 is TGCGCCTCCCAAAAAAATTCGGCAGGGGCCCCCTCAAGCACTGAAGCTTTCTTT.

V gene TRBV6-1 combines with J gene TRBJ2-3, with 7 bases fitting TRBD2. With V trimmed by 8 bases and J by 4 bases, 9 bases remained unmatched. This CDR3 has 14 amino acids. The germline V gene has CDR1 MNHNS and CDR2 SASEGT. CDR3 sequence: CASQLERGPDTQYF. CDR3 DNA: TGTGCCAGCCAATTAGAGCGGGGACCAGATACGCAGTATTTT.

This clonotype showed up many times. The chain carries TRBV12-3 or TRBV12-4 and TRBJ1-5; possible D gene TRBD1, 5 bases. Trimming left V 7 bases short and J 4 bases short, with 14 bases between. The length of the CDR3 is 14 residues. The CDR3 is CASNIRRGNQPQHF. In nucleotides, the CDR3 is TGTGCCAGCAACATTAGGAGGGGAAATCAGCCCCAGCATTTT.

This clonotype has only a few counts. The chain couples TRBV20-1 to TRBJ1-2; D ambiguous. The CDR3 spans 16 residues. Germline V lookup: CDR1 DFQATT, CDR2 SNEGSKA (reference sequence). The germline V and J ends were trimmed by 6 bases and 3 bases, with 23 bases remaining between them. The CDR3 region is CSAGDVGRMGYYGYTF. The DNA for the CDR3 is TGCAGTGCCGGAGACGTGGGAAGAATGGGTTACTATGGCTACACCTTC.

The chain joins TRBV15 to TRBJ2-7; no clear D gene. Trimming cost V 0 bases and J 9 bases, with 18 bases left between them. The CDR3 contains 15 residues. Per germline, CDR1 LNHNV and CDR2 YYDKDF (reference sequence). CDR3 amino acids: CATSRDLWSSNGQYF. CDR3 coding DNA: TGTGCCACCAGCAGAGATCTCTGGTCTAGTAATGGGCAGTACTTC.

This clonotype was seen a handful of times. A read error may be the cause here, since a much bigger clone is one base away. The V call is TRBV6-5, the J call TRBJ2-4; TRBD2 matches at 12 bases. TRBJ2-7 matches the DNA end more closely, so the J call is doubtful. There are 17 residues in the CDR3. Germline-derived CDR1 and CDR2 are MNHEY and SVGAGI. CDR3: CANSYRGLAGGFYEQYF. The DNA for the CDR3 is TGTGCCAACAGTTACAGAGGCCTAGCGGGGGGGTTCTACGAGCAGTACTTC.

V usage is TRBV24-1 and J usage is TRBJ2-1; D is undetermined. Trimming pared 3 bases from V and 9 bases from J, leaving 14 bases between. The germline gives CDR1 KGHDR, CDR2 SFDVKD. The CDR3 runs 14 residues. CDR3 bases: TGTGCCACCAGTGATCCCCTGTATCGGAGTGAGCAGTTCTTC. It codes for CATSDPLYRSEQFF.

Of note for this clonotype: An end of the junction does not agree with germline; a read error may underlie this. The CDR3 sequence: CACSERASGGYNEQYF. The CDR3, as DNA: TGTGCCTGCAGTGAAAGGGCTAGCGGGGGGTACAATGAGCAGTACTTC. The gene calls are TRBV6-4 and TRBJ2-7; 11 bases are shared with TRBD2. Germline-derived CDR1 and CDR2 are MRHNA and SNTAGT. This CDR3 is 16 amino acids long.

Turning to this clonotype: Compared with germline, one end of the junction differs, possibly owing to a read error. The chain is built from TRBV12-3 or TRBV12-4 and TRBJ1-2, with TRBD1 matching 9 bases. This CDR3 is 13 amino acids long. This CDR3 reads CASRDRDYGGCTF. The CDR3 region has the DNA TGTGCCAGCCGGGACAGGGATTATGGTGGCTGCACCTTC.

This clonotype was counted at least ten times. V usage is TRBV28 and J usage is TRBJ1-5, with D possibly matching TRBD1 (6 bases). Trimming stripped 3 bases from V and 2 bases from J, with 8 bases between. The CDR3 covers 14 residues. Germline CDR1 reads MDHEN; CDR2 reads SYDVKM. In DNA form, the CDR3 reads TGTGCCAGCAGTTTCCCAGGGGGCAATCAGCCCCAGCATTTT. This gives the protein CASSFPGGNQPQHF.

The gene calls are TRBV7-9 and TRBJ1-2; D unresolved. Looked up from germline, CDR1 is SEHNR and CDR2 is FQNEAQ (reference sequence). Trimming removed 5 bases at V and 5 bases at J, with 18 bases between. CDR3 length equals 15 residues. CDR3 in DNA: TGTGCCAGCAGCCAAGACTTCGGGGTTTTTTATGGCTACACCTTC. This codes for CASSQDFGVFYGYTF.

This clonotype came up a few times. V usage is TRBV28 and J usage is TRBJ2-7; D possibly corresponds to TRBD2 (5 bases). V shed 3 bases and J shed 7 bases, with 22 bases lying between them. The germline CDR1 and CDR2 sequences are MDHEN and SYDVKM. The CDR3 is 16 residues long. Here the CDR3 reads CASSFWCRARTQEQYF. CDR3 bases: TGTGCCAGCAGTTTTTGGTGTAGGGCAAGGACTCAGGAGCAGTACTTC. Together with reference TRBV28 and TRBJ2-7, the CDR3 gives the full variable domain: DVKVTQSSRYLVKRTGEKVFLECVQDMDHENMFWYRQDPGLGLRLIYFSYDVKMKEKGDIPEGYSVSREKKERFSLILESASTNQTSMYLCASSFWCRARTQEQYFGPGTRLTVT.

There are many counts of this clonotype. The chain carries TRBV9 and TRBJ2-1; TRBD2 is a possible D gene (5 bases). This CDR3 has 15 residues. V lost 0 bases to trimming and J lost 1 base, with 8 bases between them. CDR1 is SGDLS, CDR2 YYNGEE, per germline. The CDR3 loop is CASSVAGLSYNEQFF. The CDR3 bases are TGTGCCAGCAGCGTAGCAGGACTTTCCTACAATGAGCAGTTCTTC.

The chain has TRBV5-1 and TRBJ2-5, with 8 bases lining up with TRBD1. This CDR3 is 14 amino acids long. The ends lost 3 bases at V and 4 bases at J; junction bases unmatched: 5. Germline assignment: CDR1 SGHRS and CDR2 YFSETQ. In DNA, the CDR3 is TGCGCCAGCAGCTATGGACAGGGATCAGAGACCCAGTACTTC. This translates into CASSYGQGSETQYF.

The chain combines TRBV6-6 with TRBJ2-3; no firm D call. There are 13 residues in the CDR3. The V and J ends lost 6 bases and 6 bases respectively, with 13 bases between them. The V gene's germline CDR1 is MNHNY and CDR2 SVGAGI (reference sequence). Here the CDR3 reads CASSLLFGDTQYF. The DNA of the CDR3 is TGTGCCAGCAGCCTCCTCTTCGGGGATACGCAGTATTTT.

The chain uses TRBV5-6 and TRBJ2-7, with D uncertain. This CDR3 is built from 14 residues. Germline V lookup: CDR1 SGHDT, CDR2 YYEEEE. Trimming cost V 1 base and J 3 bases, with 11 bases left between them. This CDR3 is CASSLWRNLYEQYF. The CDR3 DNA follows: TGTGCCAGCAGCTTGTGGCGAAACCTCTACGAGCAGTACTTC.

The chain couples TRBV5-1 to TRBJ2-7; the match to TRBD1 covers 10 bases. Germline V lookup: CDR1 SGHRS, CDR2 YFSETQ. V lost 5 bases, J lost 5 bases, and 7 bases stayed unmatched. The CDR3 spans 14 residues. The DNA of the CDR3 is TGCGCCAGCAGGGGGGGACAGGGGATCAACGAGCAGTACTTC. Its protein product is CASRGGQGINEQYF. Combining the CDR3 with reference TRBV5-1 and TRBJ2-7 gives the whole variable domain KAGVTQTPRYLIKTRGQQVTLSCSPISGHRSVSWYQQTPGQGLQFLFEYFSETQRNKGNFPGRFSGRQFSNSRSEMNVSTLELGDSALYLCASRGGQGINEQYFGPGTRLTVT.

This clonotype was counted ten times or more. The genes are TRBV12-3 or TRBV12-4 and TRBJ1-4, with a possible D match to TRBD1 (5 bases). The V gene lost 6 bases and the J gene lost 5 bases, with 16 bases spanning the gap. The CDR3 spans 15 residues. The CDR3 reads CASRQTDSRNEKLFF. The DNA for the CDR3 is TGTGCCAGCAGACAGACCGACAGCCGGAATGAAAAACTGTTTTTT.